These 30 T cell receptor beta chains came from one sample sequenced in a study of blood T cell repertoires in COVID-19. The table came from immunoSEQ multiplex PCR; TCRdb's copy has only in-frame clones and leaves some out. The sample comprises 50,000 to 60,000 clones, 65% to 85% of which are singletons, and about a sixth rests with the top ten. The sample taken for sequencing was peripheral blood. All receptors come from a man aged 35 to 55 with acute or convalescent COVID-19.

The rearrangement links TRBV10-3 to TRBJ2-1; 7 positions match TRBD2. Germline values: CDR1 ENHRY, CDR2 SYGVKD. J gave up 7 bases and V 4 bases, and 7 bases lay outside the gene matches. The CDR3 totals 14 residues. In DNA, the CDR3 is TGTGCCATCAGTGGGACTAGTGGGCTTAATGAGCAGTTCTTC. As protein: CAISGTSGLNEQFF.

This chain links TRBV5-6 with TRBJ2-3; tentative D call: TRBD1 (6 bases). The CDR3 length is 17 residues. Looked up from germline, CDR1 is SGHDT and CDR2 is YYEEEE. The V end was cut by 5 bases, the J end by 1 base, with 20 bases between. The CDR3 region is CASRPVLTGSGTDTQYF. The CDR3 DNA reads TGTGCCAGCAGACCAGTCCTTACAGGGTCGGGCACAGATACGCAGTATTTT.

The chain combines TRBV21-1 with TRBJ2-7; the D segment call TRBD1 is taken from the table without a DNA check. TRBV21-1 is a listed pseudogene. The CDR3 is 17 residues long. The CDR3 DNA follows: TGTGCCAGCAGCAAAGCGCCTATCGGGACAGGTCGCCTAAAGCAGTACGTC. This translates into CASSKAPIGTGRLKQYV.

The rearrangement uses TRBV24-1 and TRBJ1-3; no definite D call. This CDR3 has 14 residues. Germline loops: CDR1 KGHDR, CDR2 SFDVKD. The ends were cut back, 3 bases at V and 0 bases at J, with 5 bases in the middle. CDR3 sequence (DNA): TGTGCCACCAGTGATCGGAGCTCTGGAAACACCATATATTTT. Its translation: CATSDRSSGNTIYF.

V gene TRBV3-1 (or the pseudogene TRBV3-2) combines with J gene TRBJ2-5; 7 bases are shared with TRBD1. Germline V gives CDR1 LGHDT, CDR2 YNNKEL (reference sequence). This CDR3 spans 14 amino acids. V lost 7 bases and J lost 2; bases outside the gene matches: 7. This chain's CDR3 is CASIGRQGQETQYF. In DNA form, the CDR3 reads TGTGCCAGCATCGGCAGACAGGGTCAAGAGACCCAGTACTTC.

This clone occurred once. V and J are TRBV7-8 and TRBJ1-6, with D unresolved. The CDR3 has 15 amino acids. Germline lookup yields CDR1 SGHVS and CDR2 FQNEAQ. The V end was cut by 7 bases, the J end by 7 bases, with 17 bases between. The CDR3 nucleotides read TGTGCCAGCACCACGCCGGGGTCGGGAAATTCACCCCTCCACTTT. Protein sequence: CASTTPGSGNSPLHF.

The gene calls are TRBV2 and TRBJ2-1; D might be TRBD2 (6 bases). Per the germline V gene, CDR1 is SNHLY and CDR2 is FYNNEI. The length of the CDR3 is 12 residues. Between the trimmed V and J ends, which lost 7 bases and 15 bases, there was a span of 19 bases. The chain's CDR3 is CASMGEEGRAFF. The CDR3 DNA reads as TGTGCCAGCATGGGGGAGGAGGGAAGAGCGTTCTTC.

This clone was picked up one time. The chain is built from TRBV6-6 and TRBJ2-5; a weak D match, TRBD2 (6 bases). The germline CDR1 and CDR2 sequences are MNHNY and SVGAGI (reference sequence). Deletions cut 7 bases from V and 8 bases from J, with 17 bases between. The CDR3 totals 13 residues. The CDR3 DNA sequence: TGTGCCAGCAAACTGGGACTCCGGAGTACCCAGTACTTC. Translation: CASKLGLRSTQYF.

The V gene is TRBV5-4, the J gene TRBJ1-2; 10 nucleotides line up with TRBD1. Germline-derived CDR1 and CDR2 are SGHNT and YYREEE (reference sequence). The CDR3 loop spans 16 amino acids. The V gene end was trimmed by 4 bases and the J gene end by 2 bases; junction bases not matched to a gene: 8. The CDR3 reads CASSKQAGQGNYGYTF. CDR3 sequence (DNA): TGTGCCAGCAGCAAGCAGGCGGGACAGGGGAACTATGGCTACACCTTC. The full variable domain, its missing parts supplied by reference TRBV5-4 and TRBJ1-2, is ETGVTQSPTHLIKTRGQQVTLRCSSQSGHNTVSWYQQALGQGPQFIFQYYREEENGRGNFPPRFSGLQFPNYSSELNVNALELDDSALYLCASSKQAGQGNYGYTFGSGTRLTVV.

The chain uses TRBV2 and TRBJ2-3; a weak D match, TRBD1 (6 bases). This CDR3 is built from 14 residues. The germline V and J ends were trimmed by 6 bases and 4 bases, with 14 bases remaining between them. CDR1 SNHLY and CDR2 FYNNEI come from the germline V gene. In nucleotides, the CDR3 is TGTGCCAGCAGGCCCTTCGGACAGTCAGATACGCAGTATTTT. It yields the protein CASRPFGQSDTQYF.

The gene calls are TRBV30 and TRBJ2-2; TRBD2 is a possible D gene (6 bases). The CDR3 is made up of 11 amino acids. Trimming removed 8 bases at V and 4 bases at J, with 8 bases between. Germline V gene data show CDR1 as GTSNPN and CDR2 as SVGIG (reference sequence). CDR3 loop: CARGSTGELFF. In nucleotides, the CDR3 is TGTGCCCGGGGGAGCACCGGGGAGCTGTTTTTT.

The rearrangement links TRBV7-5 to TRBJ2-1; the table's D call of TRBD2 was not tested on the DNA. TRBV7-5 is a known pseudogene. This CDR3 spans 12 amino acids. The CDR3 protein is CARSLSDYEQFF. The DNA of the CDR3 is TGTGCCAGAAGCCTATCCGATTATGAGCAGTTCTTC.

The chain uses TRBV6-4 and TRBJ2-2; 7 bases line up with TRBD1. The CDR3 consists of 15 residues. Germline V CDR1 and CDR2: MRHNA, SNTAGT. Trimming cost V 7 bases and J 2 bases; bases outside gene matches: 7. CDR3 bases: TGTGCCAGCACGATCTCAGGGGGTAACACCGGGGAGCTGTTTTTT. Translating gives CASTISGGNTGELFF.

The CDR3 loop reads CASGFSGVTEAFF. The CDR3 DNA reads TGTGCTAGTGGTTTTTCCGGGGTCACTGAAGCTTTCTTT. The chain links TRBV12-5 to TRBJ1-1; D gene uncertain. The CDR3 loop spans 13 amino acids. CDR1 is LGHNT and CDR2 is FRNRAP in the germline V gene. V lost 3 bases and J 4 bases, leaving 9 bases between the germline ends.

CDR3 residues: CAISEFGTGVGGETQYF. The CDR3 DNA reads TGTGCCATCAGTGAATTTGGGACAGGGGTTGGAGGGGAGACCCAGTACTTC. V and J are TRBV10-3 and TRBJ2-5; 10 positions match TRBD1. The germline gives CDR1 ENHRY, CDR2 SYGVKD. The ends lost 3 bases at V and 5 bases at J; junction bases unmatched: 12. CDR3 size: 17 residues.

DNA for the CDR3: TGCGCCAGCAGCTTGGAGAGAGGGGGCTTAGATGGCTACACCTTC. Translating it yields CASSLERGGLDGYTF. The chain recombines TRBV5-1 with TRBJ1-2; 7 bases match TRBD1. V lost 0 bases to trimming and J lost 6 bases; unmatched junction nucleotides: 8. Germline-derived CDR1 and CDR2 are SGHRS and YFSETQ. The CDR3 is made up of 15 amino acids.

This clone came up once. The chain combines TRBV6-1 with TRBJ1-6; D possibly corresponds to TRBD1 (5 bases). The CDR3 runs to 13 residues. Between the trimmed V and J ends, which lost 3 bases and 7 bases, there was a span of 7 bases. Germline V gene lookup returns CDR1 MNHNS and CDR2 SASEGT. The CDR3 DNA reads as TGTGCCAGCAGTGAGGAGGGGAATTCACCCCTCCACTTT. Protein: CASSEEGNSPLHF.

Turning to this clone: One end of the junction does not line up with germline, which may come from a read error. V is TRBV6-1 and J is TRBJ2-5; 11 bases match TRBD1. CDR3 size: 12 residues. The germline V gene has CDR1 MNHNS and CDR2 SASEGT. CDR3 residues: CASSEKRTGGDF. CDR3 coding DNA: TGTGCCAGCAGTGAAAAACGGACAGGGGGCGACTTC.

This clone was detected only once. The rearrangement links TRBV25-1 to TRBJ1-3; D is ambiguous. Germline V gene data show CDR1 as MGHDK and CDR2 as SYGVNS. Trimming left V 3 bases short and J 2 bases short, with 11 bases between. The CDR3 totals 15 residues. The CDR3 sequence: CASSDNGVPGNTIYF. Here the CDR3 DNA reads TGTGCCAGCAGTGATAACGGGGTTCCTGGAAACACCATATATTTT.

The rearrangement joins TRBV24-1 to TRBJ2-3, with 9 bases identical to TRBD2. In germline, CDR1 is KGHDR, CDR2 SFDVKD. The length of the CDR3 is 17 residues. The V segment lost 5 bases and the J segment 4 bases; nucleotides outside the gene matches: 12. The CDR3 spells CATSVGPSSGTADTQYF. Written as DNA, the CDR3 is TGTGCCACCAGTGTAGGCCCCTCTAGCGGGACCGCAGATACGCAGTATTTT.

CDR3 nucleotides: TGTGCCAGCGGACAGAGGAACTCCTATAATTCACCCCTCCACTTT. Its translation: CASGQRNSYNSPLHF. The V gene is TRBV6-5, the J gene TRBJ1-6, with D possibly being TRBD1 (6 bases). CDR3 length: 15 amino acids. Trimming left V 8 bases short and J 0 bases short, with 11 bases between. The germline V gene encodes CDR1 MNHEY and CDR2 SVGAGI.

This chain uses TRBV6-1 with TRBJ2-1, with 8 bases that match TRBD1. The germline V gene has CDR1 MNHNS and CDR2 SASEGT. Unmatched junction bases numbered 9, after V lost 4 bases and J lost 7 bases. The CDR3 is made up of 15 amino acids. The CDR3 sequence is CASSVAGGVWNEQFF. CDR3 coding DNA: TGTGCCAGCAGTGTAGCAGGGGGCGTATGGAATGAGCAGTTCTTC.

This CDR3 reads CASSPSPGNSPLHF. The DNA for the CDR3 is TGTGCCAGCAGCCCCTCCCCAGGAAATTCACCCCTCCACTTT. The chain employs TRBV6-4 and TRBJ1-6; D not certain. With 6 bases removed from V and 7 bases from J, the gap between germline ends came to 13 bases. From germline, CDR1 is MRHNA and CDR2 SNTAGT. The CDR3 consists of 14 residues.

The chain couples TRBV5-1 to TRBJ1-2, with D possibly matching TRBD1 (6 bases). The CDR3 totals 14 residues. V lost 2 bases to trimming and J lost 6 bases, with 14 bases between them. Looked up from germline, CDR1 is SGHRS and CDR2 is YFSETQ. CDR3 loop: CASSLVQGSDGYTF. In DNA form, the CDR3 reads TGCGCCAGCAGCTTAGTACAGGGTTCCGATGGCTACACCTTC.

This clone was found once. The V call is TRBV6-5, the J call TRBJ2-3; 11 nucleotides match TRBD2. Per the germline V gene, CDR1 is MNHEY and CDR2 is SVGAGI. With V trimmed by 8 bases and J by 3 bases, 4 bases remained unmatched. CDR3 length: 14 amino acids. The CDR3 spells CASASGGLTDTQYF. The CDR3 coding sequence is TGTGCCAGCGCTAGCGGGGGGTTGACAGATACGCAGTATTTT.

This clone was seen a few times. The chain uses TRBV6-5 and TRBJ1-1; tentative D call: TRBD1 (6 bases). V lost 6 bases and J lost 1, with 15 bases in between. CDR1 and CDR2 (germline): MNHEY, SVGAGI. The length of the CDR3 is 15 residues. The CDR3 sequence is CASSLHPTGNTEAFF. CDR3 nucleotides: TGTGCCAGCAGCCTTCACCCGACAGGGAACACTGAAGCTTTCTTT.

CDR3 nucleotides: TGTGCCAGCAGCCGATGGACAGACTATGGCTACACCTTC. As protein: CASSRWTDYGYTF. The chain joins TRBV13 to TRBJ1-2, with TRBD1 as a possible D gene (6 bases). The CDR3 length is 13 residues. V was trimmed by 5 bases and J by 3 bases, leaving 10 bases between them. CDR1 is PRHDT, CDR2 FYEKMQ, per germline (reference sequence).

J is TRBJ2-7 and V is TRBV6-5; D perhaps matches TRBD2 (6 bases). This CDR3 contains 15 residues. Germline CDR1 MNHEY, CDR2 SVGAGI. Between the trimmed V and J ends, which lost 2 bases and 2 bases, there was a span of 13 bases. The CDR3 reads CASSYREVSPYEQYV. CDR3 sequence (DNA): TGTGCCAGCAGTTACAGGGAGGTAAGCCCCTACGAGCAGTACGTC.

The V gene is TRBV27, the J gene TRBJ1-5, with 8 bases lining up with TRBD1. The CDR3 is 15 residues long. Losses at the gene ends were 6 bases for V and 5 bases for J; bases not matched to a gene: 9. CDR1 and CDR2 (germline): MNHEY, SMNVEV (reference sequence). The DNA for the CDR3 is TGTGCCAGCAGCCCGGACAGGGCTCCCTATCAGCCCCAGCATTTT. It yields the protein CASSPDRAPYQPQHF.

The chain carries TRBV24-1 and TRBJ2-3; 11 nucleotides line up with TRBD1. CDR1 and CDR2 (germline): KGHDR, SFDVKD. The CDR3 is made up of 15 amino acids. J lost 6 bases, V lost 4 bases, and 5 bases had no gene match. This chain's CDR3 is CATSERTGGADTQYF. In DNA form, the CDR3 reads TGTGCCACCAGTGAAAGGACAGGGGGCGCCGATACGCAGTATTTT.